This paragraph covers one T cell receptor (beta chain) sequence. Its antigen is not identified. These data belong to a study of cytomegalovirus exposure and HLA in healthy donors. Study-wide points: Sequencing likely generated an artifact that appeared as a cluster of highly shared sequence variants. It emerged from a later analysis that several of the most significant clusters appeared to be linked to common viral pathogens. CMV serostatus alone was available as immune exposure information.

The PCR used 60 Vbeta and 13 Jbeta primers. This table comes from immunoSEQ multiplex PCR, and its TCRdb copy is limited to in-frame clones, with some not included. The data hold some 160,000 clones, with roughly 85% observed a single time. Sequencing was carried out using PBMCs. This clonotype originated in a woman aged 40 to 50 in good health and CMV-seronegative.

CDR3 sequence (DNA): TGTGCCAGCAGCCCTCCCGCCGGAGAGTACGAGCAGTACTTC. The encoded protein is CASSPPAGEYEQYF. The chain employs TRBV7-9 and TRBJ2-7, with D uncertain. This CDR3 has 14 residues. With 5 bases removed from V and 4 bases from J, the gap between germline ends came to 15 bases. Germline V gene lookup returns CDR1 SEHNR and CDR2 FQNEAQ (reference sequence).